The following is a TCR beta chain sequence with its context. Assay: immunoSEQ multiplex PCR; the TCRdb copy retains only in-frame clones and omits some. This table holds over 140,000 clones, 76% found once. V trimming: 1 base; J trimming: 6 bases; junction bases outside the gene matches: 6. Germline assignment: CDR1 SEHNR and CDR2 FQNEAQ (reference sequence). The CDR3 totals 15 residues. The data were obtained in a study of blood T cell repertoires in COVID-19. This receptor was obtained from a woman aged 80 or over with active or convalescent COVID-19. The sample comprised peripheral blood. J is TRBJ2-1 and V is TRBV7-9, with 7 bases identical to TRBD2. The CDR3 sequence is CASSLVGGWFNEQFF. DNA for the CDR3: TGTGCCAGCAGCTTAGTGGGGGGGTGGTTCAATGAGCAGTTCTTC. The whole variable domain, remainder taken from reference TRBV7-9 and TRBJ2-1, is DTGVSQNPRHKITKRGQNVTFRCDPISEHNRLYWYRQTLGQGPEFLTYFQNEAQLEKSRLLSDRFSAERPKGSFSTLEIQRTEQGDSAMYLCASSLVGGWFNEQFFGPGTRLTVL.